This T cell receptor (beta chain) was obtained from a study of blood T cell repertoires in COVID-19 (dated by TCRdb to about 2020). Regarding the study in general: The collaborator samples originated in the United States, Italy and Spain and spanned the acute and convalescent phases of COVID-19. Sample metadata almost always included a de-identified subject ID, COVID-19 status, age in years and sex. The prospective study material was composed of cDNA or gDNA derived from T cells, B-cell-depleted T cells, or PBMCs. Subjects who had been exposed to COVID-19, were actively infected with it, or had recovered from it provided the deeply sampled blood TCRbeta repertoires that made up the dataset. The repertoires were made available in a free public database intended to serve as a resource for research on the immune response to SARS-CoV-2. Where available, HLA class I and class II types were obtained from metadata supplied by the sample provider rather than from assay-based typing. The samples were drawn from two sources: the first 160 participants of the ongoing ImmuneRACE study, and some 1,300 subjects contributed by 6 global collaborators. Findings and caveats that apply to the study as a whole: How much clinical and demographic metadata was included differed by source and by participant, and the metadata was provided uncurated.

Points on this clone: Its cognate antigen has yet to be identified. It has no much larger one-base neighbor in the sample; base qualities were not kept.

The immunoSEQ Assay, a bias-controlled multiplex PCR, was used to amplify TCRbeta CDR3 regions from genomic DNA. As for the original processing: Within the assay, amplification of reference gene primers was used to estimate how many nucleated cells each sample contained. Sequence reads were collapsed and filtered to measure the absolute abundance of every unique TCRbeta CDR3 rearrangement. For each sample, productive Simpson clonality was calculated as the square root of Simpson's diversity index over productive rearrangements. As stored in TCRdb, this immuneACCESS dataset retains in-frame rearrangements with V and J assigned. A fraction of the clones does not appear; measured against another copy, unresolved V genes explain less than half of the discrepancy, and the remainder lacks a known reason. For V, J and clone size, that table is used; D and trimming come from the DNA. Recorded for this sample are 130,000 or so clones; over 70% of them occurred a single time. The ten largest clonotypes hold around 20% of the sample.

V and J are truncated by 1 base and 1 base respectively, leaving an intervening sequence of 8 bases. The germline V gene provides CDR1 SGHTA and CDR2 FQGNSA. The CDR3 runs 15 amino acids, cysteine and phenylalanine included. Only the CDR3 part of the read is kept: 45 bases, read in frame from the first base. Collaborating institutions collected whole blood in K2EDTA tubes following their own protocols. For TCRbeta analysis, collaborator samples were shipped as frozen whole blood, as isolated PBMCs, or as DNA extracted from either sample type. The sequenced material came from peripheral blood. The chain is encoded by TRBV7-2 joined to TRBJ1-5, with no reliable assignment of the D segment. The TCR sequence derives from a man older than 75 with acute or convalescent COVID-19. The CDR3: CASSLGRGSNQPQHF. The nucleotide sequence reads TGTGCCAGCAGCTTAGGTCGGGGAAGCAATCAGCCCCAGCATTTT.